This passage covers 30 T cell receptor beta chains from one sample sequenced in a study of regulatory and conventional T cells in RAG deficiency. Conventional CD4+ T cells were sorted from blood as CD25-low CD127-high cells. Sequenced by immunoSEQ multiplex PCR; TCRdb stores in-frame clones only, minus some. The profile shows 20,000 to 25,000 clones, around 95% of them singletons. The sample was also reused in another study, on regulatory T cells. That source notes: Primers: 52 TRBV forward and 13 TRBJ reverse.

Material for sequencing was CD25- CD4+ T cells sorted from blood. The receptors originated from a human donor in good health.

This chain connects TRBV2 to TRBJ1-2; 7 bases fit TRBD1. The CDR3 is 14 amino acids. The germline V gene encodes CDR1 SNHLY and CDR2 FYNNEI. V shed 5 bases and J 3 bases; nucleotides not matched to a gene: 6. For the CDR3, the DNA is TGTGCCAGCAGTTACGAGGGGGCCCACTATGGCTACACCTTC. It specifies CASSYEGAHYGYTF.

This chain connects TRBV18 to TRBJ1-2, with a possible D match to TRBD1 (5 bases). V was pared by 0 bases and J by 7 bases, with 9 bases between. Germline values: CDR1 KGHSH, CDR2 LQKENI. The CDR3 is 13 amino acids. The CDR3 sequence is CASSPPQVGGYTF. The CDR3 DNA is TGTGCCAGCTCACCACCACAGGTGGGTGGCTACACCTTC.

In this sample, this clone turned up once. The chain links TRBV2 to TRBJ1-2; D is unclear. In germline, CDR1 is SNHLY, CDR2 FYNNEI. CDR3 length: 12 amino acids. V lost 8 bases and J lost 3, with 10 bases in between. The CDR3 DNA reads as TGTGCCAGCTCTGCCCGAGACTATGGCTACACCTTC. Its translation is CASSARDYGYTF.

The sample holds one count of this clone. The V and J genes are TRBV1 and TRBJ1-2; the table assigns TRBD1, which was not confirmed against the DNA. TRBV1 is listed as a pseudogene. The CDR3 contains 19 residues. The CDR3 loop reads CTSSQVNTGRPPPRYGYTF. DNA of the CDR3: TGCACCAGCAGCCAAGTTAATACTGGGCGCCCGCCCCCCCGATATGGCTACACCTTC.

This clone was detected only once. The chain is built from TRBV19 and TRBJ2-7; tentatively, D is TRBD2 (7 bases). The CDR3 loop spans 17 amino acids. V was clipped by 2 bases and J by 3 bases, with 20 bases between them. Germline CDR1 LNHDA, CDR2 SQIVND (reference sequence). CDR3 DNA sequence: TGTGCCAGTAGTATACGGGGGGCGCGGAACCAGATCTACGAGCAGTACTTC. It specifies CASSIRGARNQIYEQYF.

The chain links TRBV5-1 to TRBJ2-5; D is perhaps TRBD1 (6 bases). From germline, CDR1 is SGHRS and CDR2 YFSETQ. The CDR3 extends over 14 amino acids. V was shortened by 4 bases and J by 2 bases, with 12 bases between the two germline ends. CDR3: CASSHGTRQETQYF. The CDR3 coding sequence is TGCGCCAGCAGCCATGGGACAAGACAAGAGACCCAGTACTTC.

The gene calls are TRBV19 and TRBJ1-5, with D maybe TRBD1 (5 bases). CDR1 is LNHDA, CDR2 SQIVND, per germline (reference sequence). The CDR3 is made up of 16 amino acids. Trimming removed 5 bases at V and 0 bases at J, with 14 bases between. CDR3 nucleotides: TGTGCCAGTAGTTATAGCGGGGGAATTAGCAATCAGCCCCAGCATTTT. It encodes CASSYSGGISNQPQHF.

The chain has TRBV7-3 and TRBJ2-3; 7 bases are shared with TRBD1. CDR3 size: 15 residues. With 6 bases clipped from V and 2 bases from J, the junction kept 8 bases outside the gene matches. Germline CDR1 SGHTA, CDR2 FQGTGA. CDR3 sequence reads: CASRPTGIPTDTQYF. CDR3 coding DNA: TGTGCCAGCAGACCGACAGGGATCCCCACAGATACGCAGTATTTT.

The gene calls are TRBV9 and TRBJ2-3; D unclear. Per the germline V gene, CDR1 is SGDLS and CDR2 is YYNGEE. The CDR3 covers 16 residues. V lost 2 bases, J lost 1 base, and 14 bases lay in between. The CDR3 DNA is TGTGCCAGCAGCGTTGGCACTAACCATGGCACAGATACGCAGTATTTT. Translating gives CASSVGTNHGTDTQYF.

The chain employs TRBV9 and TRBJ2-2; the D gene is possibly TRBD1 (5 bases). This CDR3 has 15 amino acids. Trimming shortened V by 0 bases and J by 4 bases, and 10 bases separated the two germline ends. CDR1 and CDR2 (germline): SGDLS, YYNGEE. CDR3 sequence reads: CASSVEGRVTGELFF. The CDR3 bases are TGTGCCAGCAGCGTAGAGGGCAGGGTCACCGGGGAGCTGTTTTTT.

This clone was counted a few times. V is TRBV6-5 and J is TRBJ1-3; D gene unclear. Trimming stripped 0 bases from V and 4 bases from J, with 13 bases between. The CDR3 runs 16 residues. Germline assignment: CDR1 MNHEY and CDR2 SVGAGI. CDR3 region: CASSYSGPVIGNTIYF. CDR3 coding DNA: TGTGCCAGCAGTTACTCGGGCCCGGTTATAGGAAACACCATATATTTT.

The CDR3 coding sequence is TGTGCCAGCAGCGCCGCCCAGGGGAGTTTAGCCAAAAACATTCAGTACTTC. As protein: CASSAAQGSLAKNIQYF. This rearrangement joins TRBV5-4 to TRBJ2-4, with a weak D call TRBD1 (6 bases). The germline V gene encodes CDR1 SGHNT and CDR2 YYREEE (reference sequence). Trimming took 4 bases from V and 0 from J, leaving 17 bases between them. There are 17 residues in the CDR3.

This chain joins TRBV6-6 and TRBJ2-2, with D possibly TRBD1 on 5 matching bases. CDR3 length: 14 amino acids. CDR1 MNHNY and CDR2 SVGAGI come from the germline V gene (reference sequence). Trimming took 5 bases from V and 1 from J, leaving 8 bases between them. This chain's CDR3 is CASSPGQNTGELFF. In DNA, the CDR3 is TGTGCCAGCAGTCCCGGACAGAACACCGGGGAGCTGTTTTTT.

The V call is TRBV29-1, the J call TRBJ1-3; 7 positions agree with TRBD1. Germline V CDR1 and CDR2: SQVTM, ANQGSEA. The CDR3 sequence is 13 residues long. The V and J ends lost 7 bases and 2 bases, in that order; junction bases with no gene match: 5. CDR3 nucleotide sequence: TGCAGCGCGCGACAGGGTGCTGGAAACACCATATATTTT. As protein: CSARQGAGNTIYF.

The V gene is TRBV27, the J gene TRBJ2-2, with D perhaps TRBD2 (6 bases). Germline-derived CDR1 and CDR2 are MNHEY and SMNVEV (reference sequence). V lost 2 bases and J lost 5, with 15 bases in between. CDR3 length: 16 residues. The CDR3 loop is CASSLPTGTQTGELFF. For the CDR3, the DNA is TGTGCCAGCAGTTTACCCACCGGGACTCAGACCGGGGAGCTGTTTTTT.

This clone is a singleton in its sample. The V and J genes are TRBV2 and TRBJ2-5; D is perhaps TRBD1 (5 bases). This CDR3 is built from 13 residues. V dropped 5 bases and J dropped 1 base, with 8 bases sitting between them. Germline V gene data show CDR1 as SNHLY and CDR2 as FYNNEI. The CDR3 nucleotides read TGTGCCAGCAGTAGGACACTCCAAGAGACCCAGTACTTC. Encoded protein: CASSRTLQETQYF.

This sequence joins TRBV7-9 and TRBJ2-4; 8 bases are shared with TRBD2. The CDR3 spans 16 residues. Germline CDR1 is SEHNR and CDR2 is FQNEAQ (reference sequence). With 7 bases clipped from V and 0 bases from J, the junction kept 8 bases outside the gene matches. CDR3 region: CASTWAGGLAKNIQYF. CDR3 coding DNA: TGTGCCAGCACCTGGGCGGGGGGTCTAGCCAAAAACATTCAGTACTTC.

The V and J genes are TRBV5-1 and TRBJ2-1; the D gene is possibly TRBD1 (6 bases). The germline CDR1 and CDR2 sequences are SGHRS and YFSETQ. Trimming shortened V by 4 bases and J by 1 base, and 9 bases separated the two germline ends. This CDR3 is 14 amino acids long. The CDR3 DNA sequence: TGCGCCAGCAGCACAGGACAGTCCTACAATGAGCAGTTCTTC. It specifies CASSTGQSYNEQFF. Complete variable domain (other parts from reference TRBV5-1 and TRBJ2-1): KAGVTQTPRYLIKTRGQQVTLSCSPISGHRSVSWYQQTPGQGLQFLFEYFSETQRNKGNFPGRFSGRQFSNSRSEMNVSTLELGDSALYLCASSTGQSYNEQFFGPGTRLTVL.

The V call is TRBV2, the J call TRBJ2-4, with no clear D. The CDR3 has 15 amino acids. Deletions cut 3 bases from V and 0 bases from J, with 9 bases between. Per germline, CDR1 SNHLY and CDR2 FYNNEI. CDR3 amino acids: CASSEGALAKNIQYF. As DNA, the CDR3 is TGTGCCAGCAGTGAGGGCGCACTAGCCAAAAACATTCAGTACTTC.

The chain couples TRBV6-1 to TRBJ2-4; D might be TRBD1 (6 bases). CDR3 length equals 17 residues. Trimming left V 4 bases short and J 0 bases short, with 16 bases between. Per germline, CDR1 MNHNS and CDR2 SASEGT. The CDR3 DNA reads TGTGCCAGCAGTGGGGGGACAAGACGCGGAGCCAAAAACATTCAGTACTTC. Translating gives CASSGGTRRGAKNIQYF.

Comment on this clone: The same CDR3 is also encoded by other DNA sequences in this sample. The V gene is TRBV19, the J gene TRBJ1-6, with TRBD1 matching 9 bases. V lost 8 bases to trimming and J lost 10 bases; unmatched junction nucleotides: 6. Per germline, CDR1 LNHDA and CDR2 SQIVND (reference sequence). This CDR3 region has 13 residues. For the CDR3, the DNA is TGTGCCAGTGGCGACAGGGGGTTATCACCCCTCCACTTT. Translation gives CASGDRGLSPLHF.

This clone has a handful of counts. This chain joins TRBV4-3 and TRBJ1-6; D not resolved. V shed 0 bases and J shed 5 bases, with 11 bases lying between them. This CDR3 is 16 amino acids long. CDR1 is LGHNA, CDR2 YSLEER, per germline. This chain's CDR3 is CASSQDFQADNSPLHF. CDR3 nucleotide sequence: TGCGCCAGCAGCCAAGATTTCCAGGCCGATAATTCACCCCTCCACTTT.

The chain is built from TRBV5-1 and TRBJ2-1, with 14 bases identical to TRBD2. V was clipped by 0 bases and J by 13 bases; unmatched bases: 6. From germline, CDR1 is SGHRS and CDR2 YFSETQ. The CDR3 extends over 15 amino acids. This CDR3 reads CASSLAGTSGGFQFF. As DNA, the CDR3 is TGCGCCAGCAGCTTGGCCGGGACTAGCGGGGGATTCCAGTTCTTC.

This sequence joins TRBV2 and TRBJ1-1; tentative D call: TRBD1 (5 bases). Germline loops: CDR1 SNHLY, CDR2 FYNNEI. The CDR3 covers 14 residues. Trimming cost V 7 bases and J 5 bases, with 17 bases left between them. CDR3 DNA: TGTGCCAGCATGATGGGGGAGGGAGGGACTGAAGCTTTCTTT. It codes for CASMMGEGGTEAFF.

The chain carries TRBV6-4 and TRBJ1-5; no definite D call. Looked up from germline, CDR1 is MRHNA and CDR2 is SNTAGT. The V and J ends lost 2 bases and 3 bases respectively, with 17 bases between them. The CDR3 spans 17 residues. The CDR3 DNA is TGTGCCAGCAGTGACGGCATGCGGCAGATTCTCAATCAGCCCCAGCATTTT. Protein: CASSDGMRQILNQPQHF.

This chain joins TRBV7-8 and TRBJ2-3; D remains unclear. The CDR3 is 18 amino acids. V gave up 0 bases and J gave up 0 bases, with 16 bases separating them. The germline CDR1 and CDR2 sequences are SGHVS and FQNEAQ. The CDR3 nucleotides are TGTGCCAGCAGCTTAGCGAAACTCAGACTTCCTAGCACAGATACGCAGTATTTT. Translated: CASSLAKLRLPSTDTQYF.

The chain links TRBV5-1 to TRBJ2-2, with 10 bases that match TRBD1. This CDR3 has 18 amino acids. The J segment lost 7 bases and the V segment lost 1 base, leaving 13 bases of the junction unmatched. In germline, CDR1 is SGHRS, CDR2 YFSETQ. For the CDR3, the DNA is TGCGCCAGCAGCTTGATTAAATCCGGGACAGGGGTCGTCGGGGAGCTGTTTTTT. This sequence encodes CASSLIKSGTGVVGELFF.

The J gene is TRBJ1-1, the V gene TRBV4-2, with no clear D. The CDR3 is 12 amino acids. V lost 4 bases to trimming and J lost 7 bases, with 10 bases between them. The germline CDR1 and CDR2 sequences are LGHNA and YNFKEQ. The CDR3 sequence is CASSLVSGEAFF. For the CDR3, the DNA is TGTGCCAGCAGCCTAGTAAGTGGTGAAGCTTTCTTT.

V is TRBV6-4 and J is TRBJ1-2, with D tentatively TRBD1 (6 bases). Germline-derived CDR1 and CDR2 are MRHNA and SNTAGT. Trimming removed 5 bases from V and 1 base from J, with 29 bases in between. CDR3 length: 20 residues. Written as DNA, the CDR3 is TGTGCCAGCAGTAGGCCCGGGACATTCGCCACAGGATTAATTAACTATGGCTACACCTTC. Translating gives CASSRPGTFATGLINYGYTF.

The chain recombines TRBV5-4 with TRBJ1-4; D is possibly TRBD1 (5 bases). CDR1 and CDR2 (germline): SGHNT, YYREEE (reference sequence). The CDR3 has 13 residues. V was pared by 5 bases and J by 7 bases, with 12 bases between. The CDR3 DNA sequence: TGTGCCAGCAGTCGTGGGGGGGGTGAAAAACTGTTTTTT. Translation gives CASSRGGGEKLFF.